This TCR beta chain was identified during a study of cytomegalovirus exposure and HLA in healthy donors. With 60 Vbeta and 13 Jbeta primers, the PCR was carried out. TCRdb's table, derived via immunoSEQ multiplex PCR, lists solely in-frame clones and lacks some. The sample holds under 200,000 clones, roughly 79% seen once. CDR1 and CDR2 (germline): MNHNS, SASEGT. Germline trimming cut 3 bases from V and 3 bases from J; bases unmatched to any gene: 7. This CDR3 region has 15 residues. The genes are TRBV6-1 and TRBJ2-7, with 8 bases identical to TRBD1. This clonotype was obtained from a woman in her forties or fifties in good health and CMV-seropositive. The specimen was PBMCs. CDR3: CASSDMGQAFYEQYF. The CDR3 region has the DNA TGTGCCAGCAGTGATATGGGACAGGCTTTCTACGAGCAGTACTTC.